One sample yielded the 18 T cell receptor beta chains listed below, sequenced in a study of T cell changes during pregnancy in multiple sclerosis. Assay used: immunoSEQ multiplex PCR; TCRdb lists only in-frame clones, some missing. This sample has about 98,000 clones, with about 91% found just once. The sample here was peripheral blood, taken after pregnancy. The receptor source for this set is a female donor in good health, enrolled as a control in a pregnancy study.

The genes are TRBV6-5 and TRBJ1-1; D uncertain. Trimming pared 1 base from V and 0 bases from J, leaving 12 bases between. The CDR3 runs 16 residues. Germline-derived CDR1 and CDR2 are MNHEY and SVGAGI. The CDR3 reads CASSYYLGGMNTEAFF. Written as DNA, the CDR3 is TGTGCCAGCAGTTACTACTTGGGAGGGATGAACACTGAAGCTTTCTTT.

The J gene is TRBJ2-1, the V gene TRBV19, with 7 bases that match TRBD1. The junction had 19 bases not matched to a gene; V was cut back by 5 bases and J by 9 bases. Germline CDR1 is LNHDA and CDR2 is SQIVND (reference sequence). CDR3 size: 17 residues. As DNA, the CDR3 is TGTGCCAGTAGTCCTTGGGACAGTGTAGGTCTTACTGCTGAGCAGTTCTTC. It specifies CASSPWDSVGLTAEQFF.

The V call is TRBV27, the J call TRBJ1-2; D possibly corresponds to TRBD1 (5 bases). The CDR3 is 13 residues long. CDR1 is MNHEY, CDR2 SMNVEV, per germline (reference sequence). With 5 bases removed from V and 2 bases from J, the gap between germline ends came to 9 bases. DNA for the CDR3: TGTGCCAGCAGTCACCGGACAAACTATGGCTACACCTTC. It specifies CASSHRTNYGYTF.

The genes are TRBV11-1 and TRBJ1-1; TRBD1 might be the D (5 bases). Trimming left V 1 base short and J 1 base short, with 7 bases between. CDR3 size: 14 residues. Per the germline V gene, CDR1 is SGHAT and CDR2 is FQDESV (reference sequence). CDR3 coding DNA: TGTGCCAGCAGCTTAGACACAGGGAACACTGAAGCTTTCTTT. Its translation is CASSLDTGNTEAFF. The full variable domain, with the rest looked up from reference TRBV11-1 and TRBJ1-1, is EAEVAQSPRYKITEKSQAVAFWCDPISGHATLYWYRQILGQGPELLVQFQDESVVDDSQLPKDRFSAERLKGVDSTLKIQPAELGDSAMYLCASSLDTGNTEAFFGQGTRLTVV.

The rearrangement links TRBV5-6 to TRBJ2-5; no reliable D call. Germline V gene sequence: CDR1 SGHDT, CDR2 YYEEEE. The germline V and J ends were trimmed by 4 bases and 3 bases, with 13 bases remaining between them. The CDR3 contains 14 residues. CDR3 nucleotides: TGTGCCAGCAGCCCCTTCTTTCGGGAAGAGACCCAGTACTTC. It translates to CASSPFFREETQYF.

This clone was recorded once. The rearrangement joins TRBV5-4 to TRBJ2-3; D is unclear. V lost 4 bases, J lost 1 base, and 4 bases lay in between. The CDR3 extends over 12 amino acids. Germline V gene lookup returns CDR1 SGHNT and CDR2 YYREEE (reference sequence). For the CDR3, the DNA is TGTGCCAGCAGCCCCGGCACAGATACGCAGTATTTT. It is translated as CASSPGTDTQYF.

The V gene is TRBV28, the J gene TRBJ2-5, with TRBD2 matching 12 bases. CDR1 is MDHEN and CDR2 is SYDVKM in the germline V gene. This CDR3 region has 17 residues. V gave up 6 bases and J gave up 4 bases; unmatched junction bases: 12. In DNA form, the CDR3 reads TGTGCCAGCAGCCCTTCTGGACTAGCGGGATGGGGAGAGACCCAGTACTTC. This translates into CASSPSGLAGWGETQYF.

Only one count was recorded for this clone. The chain joins TRBV6-5 to TRBJ1-5, with TRBD1 identical over 8 bases. Losses at the gene ends were 6 bases for V and 14 bases for J; bases not matched to a gene: 12. This CDR3 contains 13 residues. Per the germline V gene, CDR1 is MNHEY and CDR2 is SVGAGI. This CDR3 reads CASSPLPTDREHF. CDR3 sequence (DNA): TGTGCCAGCAGCCCCCTACCCACGGACAGGGAGCATTTT.

The chain's CDR3 is CASLNRVGNTEAFF. The CDR3 region has the DNA TGTGCCAGTCTTAACAGGGTCGGGAACACTGAAGCTTTCTTT. This chain connects TRBV6-1 to TRBJ1-1, with D maybe TRBD1 (6 bases). The V end was cut by 9 bases, the J end by 1 base, with 15 bases between. The CDR3 contains 14 residues. The germline CDR1 and CDR2 sequences are MNHNS and SASEGT.

The V gene is TRBV6-4, the J gene TRBJ2-3, with TRBD2 identical over 11 bases. The CDR3 has 15 residues. With 5 bases clipped from V and 6 bases from J, the junction kept 7 bases outside the gene matches. Germline V gene sequence: CDR1 MRHNA, CDR2 SNTAGT. The CDR3 sequence: CASSQIAGGSDTQYF. CDR3 sequence (DNA): TGTGCCAGCAGTCAAATAGCGGGAGGGAGCGATACGCAGTATTTT.

This clone has only one observation. CDR3 sequence: CASSGSEAGSYNEQFF. CDR3 in DNA: TGTGCCAGCAGTGGGAGCGAGGCGGGTTCCTACAATGAGCAGTTCTTC. This chain connects TRBV2 to TRBJ2-1; maybe TRBD2 (5 bases). The CDR3 extends over 16 amino acids. V dropped 4 bases and J dropped 1 base, with 14 bases sitting between them. Germline CDR1 reads SNHLY; CDR2 reads FYNNEI.

The chain joins TRBV9 to TRBJ2-1, with 13 bases identical to TRBD2. Germline V CDR1 and CDR2: SGDLS, YYNGEE. CDR3 size: 14 residues. V lost 4 bases, J lost 9 bases, and 4 bases stayed unmatched. CDR3 sequence: CASSFRTSGGEQFF. The CDR3 DNA is TGTGCCAGCAGCTTCCGGACTAGCGGGGGTGAGCAGTTCTTC.

The chain uses TRBV7-3 and TRBJ1-2; D perhaps matches TRBD1 (5 bases). This CDR3 comprises 13 residues. Germline loops: CDR1 SGHTA, CDR2 FQGTGA. The ends were cut back, 2 bases at V and 10 bases at J, with 14 bases in the middle. CDR3 coding DNA: TGTGCCAGCAGCTTAGGGAGGGGATTAGACTACACCTTC. Translation gives CASSLGRGLDYTF.

The chain combines TRBV28 with TRBJ2-7; TRBD1 aligns across 10 bases. Germline CDR1 reads MDHEN; CDR2 reads SYDVKM. Trimming at V came to 6 bases and at J to 4 bases, leaving 6 bases not matched to a gene. CDR3 length: 14 amino acids. CDR3 coding DNA: TGTGCCAGCAGCCACAGACAGGGGGCTTACGAGCAGTACTTC. It is translated as CASSHRQGAYEQYF.

The chain recombines TRBV20-1 with TRBJ1-3; weak D call: TRBD1 (6 bases). The V gene's germline CDR1 is DFQATT and CDR2 SNEGSKA (reference sequence). The CDR3 spans 11 residues. Trimming pared 7 bases from V and 9 bases from J, leaving 13 bases between. The CDR3, as DNA: TGCAGTGGACAGGCTTGGGGCACCATATATTTT. It specifies CSGQAWGTIYF.

The rearrangement links TRBV7-8 to TRBJ2-7; D is unclear. Trimming left V 0 bases short and J 5 bases short, with 14 bases between. The germline V gene has CDR1 SGHVS and CDR2 FQNEAQ. This CDR3 is 15 amino acids long. The CDR3 protein is CASSLARRQFNEQYF. In DNA, the CDR3 is TGTGCCAGCAGCTTAGCGCGGCGGCAGTTCAACGAGCAGTACTTC.

The chain joins TRBV28 to TRBJ2-5, with D perhaps TRBD2 (5 bases). The germline V gene has CDR1 MDHEN and CDR2 SYDVKM. V lost 6 bases to trimming and J lost 2 bases, with 16 bases between them. The CDR3 length is 15 residues. CDR3: CASRSEGAAQETQYF. CDR3 DNA sequence: TGTGCCAGCAGAAGTGAGGGCGCCGCTCAAGAGACCCAGTACTTC.

This clone was detected once. The V call is TRBV7-2, the J call TRBJ2-1; TRBD2 agrees at 10 bases. V dropped 4 bases and J dropped 6; count of bases not matched to a gene: 9. The CDR3 covers 16 residues. Germline V gives CDR1 SGHTA, CDR2 FQGNSA. The CDR3 is CASSSHGRLAGNEQFF. CDR3 coding DNA: TGTGCCAGCAGCTCCCACGGAAGACTAGCGGGCAATGAGCAGTTCTTC.